The 17 T cell receptor beta chains in this list originate from one sample, sequenced in a study of graft-versus-host responses after intestinal transplantation. These receptors' targets are unknown. Repertoires were generated with immunoSEQ multiplex PCR, while TCRdb's copy carries only in-frame clones and drops some. Here the sample spans around 99,000 clones, 90% to 95% being singletons. The sequencing used unstimulated CD8+ T cells sorted from spleen or lymph node cells, collected before intestinal transplant. Receptor source: a human donor who received an intestinal transplant.

The rearrangement links TRBV7-9 to TRBJ1-4, with 7 bases aligning to TRBD1. Germline V gene sequence: CDR1 SEHNR, CDR2 FQNEAQ (reference sequence). The CDR3 is made up of 18 amino acids. The V segment lost 10 bases and the J segment 1 base; nucleotides outside the gene matches: 18. The chain's CDR3 is CATDPEGGTELTNEKLFF. In DNA form, the CDR3 reads TGTGCCACCGACCCGGAAGGGGGCACCGAACTAACTAATGAAAAACTGTTTTTT.

This clone was recorded only once. V gene TRBV30 combines with J gene TRBJ2-5; D not resolved. The J call may be faulty, since TRBJ2-7 better matches the DNA end. CDR3 size: 11 residues. CDR1 and CDR2 (germline): GTSNPN, SVGIG (reference sequence). CDR3 coding DNA: TGTGCCTGGAGTGTACTTAACGAGCAGTACTTC. The encoded protein is CAWSVLNEQYF.

The rearrangement joins TRBV11-2 to TRBJ2-1; the D is unclear. V shed 1 base and J shed 3 bases, with 4 bases lying between them. In germline, CDR1 is SGHAT, CDR2 FQNNGV. CDR3 length: 13 amino acids. This CDR3 is CASSLVYYNEQFF. CDR3 bases: TGTGCCAGCAGCTTAGTCTACTACAATGAGCAGTTCTTC.

This chain connects TRBV6-5 to TRBJ2-1, with TRBD2 as a possible D gene (5 bases). This CDR3 is 13 amino acids long. Trimming shortened V by 0 bases and J by 5 bases, and 5 bases separated the two germline ends. CDR1 is MNHEY and CDR2 is SVGAGI in the germline V gene. This CDR3 reads CASSYSRDNEQFF. The DNA of the CDR3 is TGTGCCAGCAGTTACTCGAGGGACAATGAGCAGTTCTTC.

The chain employs TRBV28 and TRBJ2-1; TRBD2 agrees at 7 bases. V gave up 5 bases and J gave up 3 bases; unmatched junction bases: 4. Germline V gene lookup returns CDR1 MDHEN and CDR2 SYDVKM. The CDR3 spans 14 residues. Written as DNA, the CDR3 is TGTGCCAGCAGTATCCTAGCGGACTACAATGAGCAGTTCTTC. Translated, it gives CASSILADYNEQFF.

In its sample, this clone was seen a few times. This chain links TRBV4-3 with TRBJ1-4, with 8 nucleotides matching TRBD1. This CDR3 has 17 residues. Trimming cost V 2 bases and J 3 bases; bases outside gene matches: 8. Germline V gene lookup returns CDR1 LGHNA and CDR2 YSLEER. The DNA of the CDR3 is TGCGCCAGCAGCCAACATTTGCAGGGGGCATCTAATGAAAAACTGTTTTTT. Its translation: CASSQHLQGASNEKLFF.

V gene TRBV4-3 combines with J gene TRBJ2-1; 10 nucleotides agree with TRBD1. This CDR3 is built from 15 residues. Germline V gene sequence: CDR1 LGHNA, CDR2 YSLEER. With V trimmed by 1 base and J by 6 bases, 3 bases remained unmatched. In nucleotides, the CDR3 is TGCGCCAGCAGCCAAGGGACAGGGGGTATCAATGAGCAGTTCTTC. Its protein is CASSQGTGGINEQFF.

The genes are TRBV7-2 and TRBJ2-3, with 8 bases identical to TRBD2. The germline gives CDR1 SGHTA, CDR2 FQGNSA. The V gene end was trimmed by 0 bases and the J gene end by 4 bases; junction bases not matched to a gene: 3. The CDR3 is 15 amino acids. CDR3 in amino acids: CASSLAPGGSDTQYF. The DNA for the CDR3 is TGTGCCAGCAGCTTAGCCCCGGGAGGGTCAGATACGCAGTATTTT.

This clone occurred once. The chain links TRBV5-6 to TRBJ1-2; D gene ambiguous. The germline gives CDR1 SGHDT, CDR2 YYEEEE. V was shortened by 1 base and J by 5 bases, with 12 bases between the two germline ends. The CDR3 is made up of 14 amino acids. The CDR3 loop is CASSLNPDGYGYTF. The CDR3, as DNA: TGTGCCAGCAGCTTGAACCCCGACGGGTATGGCTACACCTTC. Filled out from reference TRBV5-6 and TRBJ1-2, the complete variable domain reads DAGVTQSPTHLIKTRGQQVTLRCSPKSGHDTVSWYQQALGQGPQFIFQYYEEEERQRGNFPDRFSGHQFPNYSSELNVNALLLGDSALYLCASSLNPDGYGYTFGSGTRLTVV.

The J gene is TRBJ1-2, the V gene TRBV30; D is perhaps TRBD1 (6 bases). CDR3 length equals 13 residues. In germline, CDR1 is GTSNPN, CDR2 SVGIG (reference sequence). V shed 2 bases and J shed 4 bases, with 11 bases lying between them. The CDR3 region has the DNA TGTGCCTGGAGTCCGGGGGGCGGCTATGGCTACACCTTC. It specifies CAWSPGGGYGYTF.

The genes are TRBV6-5 and TRBJ1-1, with 7 bases matching TRBD1. The CDR3 extends over 16 amino acids. With 2 bases clipped from V and 0 bases from J, the junction kept 6 bases outside the gene matches. Germline loops: CDR1 MNHEY, CDR2 SVGAGI. The CDR3 region has the DNA TGTGCCAGCAGTTACACGACAGGGATTATGAACACTGAAGCTTTCTTT. Residues: CASSYTTGIMNTEAFF.

V is TRBV19 and J is TRBJ1-1; D is undetermined. The CDR3 runs 13 residues. Germline V gives CDR1 LNHDA, CDR2 SQIVND (reference sequence). The V gene lost 3 bases and the J gene lost 1 base, with 6 bases spanning the gap. As DNA, the CDR3 is TGTGCCAGTAGTATGTGGCAGAACACTGAAGCTTTCTTT. Protein: CASSMWQNTEAFF.

The rearrangement links TRBV6-6 to TRBJ2-1; a possible D gene is TRBD1 (6 bases). The length of the CDR3 is 15 residues. V gave up 2 bases and J gave up 6 bases, with 14 bases separating them. Germline assignment: CDR1 MNHNY and CDR2 SVGAGI (reference sequence). The CDR3 coding sequence is TGTGCCAGCAGTTACAGGGGGACGGCAACCAATGAGCAGTTCTTC. This translates into CASSYRGTATNEQFF.

The chain uses TRBV5-8 and TRBJ1-2; TRBD1 agrees at 10 bases. Germline CDR1 and CDR2: SGHTS and YDEGEE. This CDR3 has 15 residues. V was clipped by 1 base and J by 4 bases; unmatched bases: 4. The CDR3 region is CASSLPTGGLYGYTF. Here the CDR3 DNA reads TGTGCCAGCAGCTTGCCGACAGGGGGCCTCTATGGCTACACCTTC.

This rearrangement joins TRBV7-8 to TRBJ2-7; D possibly corresponds to TRBD1 (6 bases). Germline V lookup: CDR1 SGHVS, CDR2 FQNEAQ. The CDR3 contains 13 residues. V lost 5 bases to trimming and J lost 5 bases, with 13 bases between them. This CDR3 reads CASSPQDRHEQYF. DNA for the CDR3: TGTGCCAGCAGCCCCCAAGACAGGCACGAGCAGTACTTC.

The rearrangement uses TRBV27 and TRBJ2-7; TRBD1 agrees at 7 bases. Trimming took 6 bases from V and 4 from J; bases not matched to a gene: 15. CDR1 is MNHEY, CDR2 SMNVEV, per germline (reference sequence). This CDR3 is 16 amino acids long. This chain's CDR3 is CASRGVLTGESYEQYF. In DNA, the CDR3 is TGTGCCAGCAGGGGGGTCCTTACAGGGGAATCGTACGAGCAGTACTTC.

This chain uses TRBV30 with TRBJ2-7, with 9 bases fitting TRBD1. The CDR3 runs 16 residues. Germline V CDR1 and CDR2: GTSNPN, SVGIG (reference sequence). Trimming at V came to 0 bases and at J to 3 bases, leaving 9 bases not matched to a gene. The CDR3 DNA is TGTGCCTGGAGTGTAACACCGGGACAGGGTGACTACGAGCAGTACTTC. Translated, it gives CAWSVTPGQGDYEQYF.